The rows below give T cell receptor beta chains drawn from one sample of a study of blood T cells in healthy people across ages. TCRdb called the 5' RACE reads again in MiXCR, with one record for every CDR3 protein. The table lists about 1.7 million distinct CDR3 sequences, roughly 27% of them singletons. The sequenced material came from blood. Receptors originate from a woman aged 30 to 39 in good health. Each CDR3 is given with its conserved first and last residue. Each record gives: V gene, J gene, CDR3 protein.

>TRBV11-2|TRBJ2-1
CASSLGTSGGHEQFF
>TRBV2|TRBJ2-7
CASRTTDSSYEQYF
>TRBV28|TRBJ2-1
CASSLLPASYNEQVF
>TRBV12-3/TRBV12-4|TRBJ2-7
CASSLRTGTSYEQYF
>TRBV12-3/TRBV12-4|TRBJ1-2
CASSGGRASNHGYTF
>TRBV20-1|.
CSAREFTGVGTQYF
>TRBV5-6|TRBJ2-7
CASSFGWTDTYEQYF
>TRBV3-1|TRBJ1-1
CASSQGARNTEAFF
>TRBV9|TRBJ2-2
CASSPPAVLTGELFF
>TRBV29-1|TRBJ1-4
CSVRTGEKLFF
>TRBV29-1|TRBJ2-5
CSVEVEGVEQYF
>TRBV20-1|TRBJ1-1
CSARRDRYTEAFF
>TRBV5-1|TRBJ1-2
CASSLDTYGYTF
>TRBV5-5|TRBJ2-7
CASSITGTGSSYEQYF
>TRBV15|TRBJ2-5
CATSTRLAVQETQYF
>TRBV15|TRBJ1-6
CATSRETNSPLHF
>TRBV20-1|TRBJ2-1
CSARSETSGTHEQFF
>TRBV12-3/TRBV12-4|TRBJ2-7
CASSPQGAGEQYF
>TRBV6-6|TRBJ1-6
CASRTPGVADSPPHF
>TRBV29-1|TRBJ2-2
CSALTSGSVTGELFF
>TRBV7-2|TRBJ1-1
CASSFSGINTEAFF
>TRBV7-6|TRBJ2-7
CASSPEPGTGDIYEQYF
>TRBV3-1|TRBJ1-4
CASSQIRQGIATNEKLFF
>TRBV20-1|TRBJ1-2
CSARSNSNYGYTF
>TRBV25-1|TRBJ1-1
CASTGSGREAFF
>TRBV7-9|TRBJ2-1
CASSAFQSYNEQFF
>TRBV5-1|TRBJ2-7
CASSFGGSSYGQYF
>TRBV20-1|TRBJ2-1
CSASGIRSYNEQFF
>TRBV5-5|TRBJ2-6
CASSLSRHSGANVLTF
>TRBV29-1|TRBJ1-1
CSGGQGLAEAFF
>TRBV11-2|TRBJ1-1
CASSPVPVGTEAFF
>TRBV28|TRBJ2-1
CASRNSGSDNEQFF
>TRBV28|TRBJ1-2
CASSLSAYGYTF
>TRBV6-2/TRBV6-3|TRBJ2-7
CASSYSRASLSYEQYF
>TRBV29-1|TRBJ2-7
CSGTHGGQPGQYF
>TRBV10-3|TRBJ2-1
CAIRGTSGEGSYNEQFF
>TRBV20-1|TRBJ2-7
CSASTGDGSYEQYF
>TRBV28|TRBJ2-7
CASSLGLTTYEQYF
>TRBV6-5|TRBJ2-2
CASSYSIQKGQGNTGELFF
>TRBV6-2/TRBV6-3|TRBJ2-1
CASSSPGLNNEQFF
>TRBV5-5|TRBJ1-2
CASSVRESLNYGYTF
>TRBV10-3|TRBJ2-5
CAVGGGPQETQYF
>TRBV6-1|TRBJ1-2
CASSANNYGYTF
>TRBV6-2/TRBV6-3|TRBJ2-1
CASSGHLAGVGNEQFF
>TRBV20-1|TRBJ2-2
CSAQAGTGWTGERFF